This T cell receptor (beta chain) was sequenced during a study of shared clonotypes between healthy human individuals. Study overall: Donor composition was a couple of women and a few men, aged 18 to 49. For every donor, three CD4 naive, three CD4 memory, two CD8 naive and one CD8 memory plates were used.

Only in-frame clones appear in the TCRdb table, and some are missing; sequencing was by immunoSEQ multiplex PCR. The data show fewer than 1.8 million clones, 98% to 99% seen once. Overall study findings and caveats: Donor scarcity curtailed the genetic and exposure-history diversity represented herein.

Trimming removed 10 bases from V and 0 bases from J; junction bases left unmatched: 8. This CDR3 region has 15 residues. Germline V gene data show CDR1 as MNHNY and CDR2 as SVGAGI (reference sequence). As for this clone: Its antigen remains unidentified.

The donors, all of them Caucasian adults, lived in Nashville, Tennessee. V is TRBV6-6 and J is TRBJ2-7, with 11 bases fitting TRBD2. The receptor was isolated from a man aged 30-40 years in good health. Sequenced input: naive CD4+ T cells sorted from blood. Subset here: CD45RA+ positively selected. The CDR3 protein is CATRLAGGNSYEQYF. CDR3 sequence (DNA): TGTGCCACCCGGCTAGCGGGAGGAAACTCCTACGAGCAGTACTTC.